The present entry profiles one TCR beta chain with its context. No antigen is known for it. This entry comes from a study of T-cell memory formation after mild COVID-19. Study-wide findings and caveats: Shrinking CD4+ clones were chiefly CM and EM; CD8+ ones were chiefly EMRA. The authors did not confirm SARS-CoV-2 specificity of second-wave clones peaking day 37.

There are 15 residues in the CDR3. Germline assignment: CDR1 LNHDA and CDR2 SQIVND (reference sequence). Trimming stripped 5 bases from V and 0 bases from J, with 13 bases between. Each CDR3 protein is one row after TCRdb ran MiXCR on the 5' RACE reads. The sample records about 540,000 distinct CDR3 sequences, approximately 20% being singletons. The V gene is TRBV19, the J gene TRBJ1-1; no firm D call. The sample taken for sequencing was PBMCs or a T cell subset sorted from them (not recorded which). The source of this sequence is an adult woman who had mild COVID-19 (a few samples of this study predate the infection). Cell type and time point are not known. The CDR3 DNA reads TGTGCCAGTAGTCCCCGAGGCCAGATGAACACTGAAGCTTTCTTT. As protein: CASSPRGQMNTEAFF.